The 9 T cell receptor beta chains below come from one sample, sequenced in a study of lymphopenia after photon versus proton radiotherapy. The protocol was immunoSEQ multiplex PCR, while the TCRdb copy is restricted to in-frame clones and leaves out a portion. Among around 55,000 clones listed, approximately 84% were seen once. The sample consisted of peripheral blood, taken from a patient treated with proton-based radiotherapy. These TCRs come from a man between 60 and 70 years old with pancreatic cancer.

The chain links TRBV29-1 to TRBJ2-3; TRBD2 aligns across 12 bases. V lost 1 base and J lost 8; bases outside the gene matches: 4. Germline V gene data show CDR1 as SQVTM and CDR2 as ANQGSEA. The CDR3 covers 14 residues. CDR3 sequence (DNA): TGCAGCGTTGAAGCTGGACTAGCGGGGTCTACGCAGTATTTT. As protein: CSVEAGLAGSTQYF.

The rearrangement joins TRBV4-2 to TRBJ1-1; no firm D call. The germline V gene encodes CDR1 LGHNA and CDR2 YNFKEQ. V was shortened by 2 bases and J by 1 base, with 11 bases between the two germline ends. This CDR3 region has 15 residues. CDR3 nucleotide sequence: TGTGCCAGCAGCCAAAGGCTCCCGGCGAACACTGAAGCTTTCTTT. Translated, it gives CASSQRLPANTEAFF.

The chain combines TRBV30 with TRBJ1-3; the match to TRBD1 covers 8 bases. This CDR3 spans 13 amino acids. V shed 4 bases and J 2 bases; nucleotides not matched to a gene: 1. CDR1 is GTSNPN, CDR2 SVGIG, per germline (reference sequence). The CDR3 spells CAWTTGAGNTIYF. CDR3 nucleotide sequence: TGTGCCTGGACGACAGGGGCTGGAAACACCATATATTTT.

The gene calls are TRBV5-5 and TRBJ1-2, with D possibly being TRBD1 (5 bases). This CDR3 region has 13 residues. Trimming took 6 bases from V and 4 from J, leaving 13 bases between them. CDR1 is SGHKS and CDR2 is YYEKEE in the germline V gene (reference sequence). The CDR3 nucleotides read TGTGCCAGCACTGGGGGGATGGCCTATGGCTACACCTTC. Protein sequence: CASTGGMAYGYTF.

In this sample, this clone turned up once. The chain uses TRBV18 and TRBJ2-7, with D perhaps TRBD1 (5 bases). The CDR3 has 13 residues. Per the germline V gene, CDR1 is KGHSH and CDR2 is LQKENI. The V and J ends lost 1 base and 12 bases respectively, with 16 bases between them. CDR3 sequence: CASSPQSDRVPYF. The CDR3 nucleotides read TGTGCCAGCTCACCACAGTCCGACAGAGTTCCGTACTTC.

V usage is TRBV20-1 and J usage is TRBJ2-7; D is unresolved. Germline V gene sequence: CDR1 DFQATT, CDR2 SNEGSKA (reference sequence). The CDR3 contains 11 residues. Trimming pared 7 bases from V and 5 bases from J, leaving 12 bases between. The CDR3 here is CSGTQRDEQYF. The CDR3 nucleotides read TGCAGTGGGACCCAAAGGGACGAGCAGTACTTC.

This clone was detected only a few times. This chain connects TRBV15 to TRBJ2-5; possible D gene TRBD1, 5 bases. V lost 1 base to trimming and J lost 1 base, with 16 bases between them. Germline CDR1 reads LNHNV; CDR2 reads YYDKDF (reference sequence). The CDR3 runs to 17 residues. The CDR3 protein is CATSRVQGSRFQETQYF. The CDR3 DNA sequence: TGTGCCACCAGCAGAGTCCAGGGCAGTCGCTTCCAAGAGACCCAGTACTTC.

The J gene is TRBJ2-3, the V gene TRBV30; D remains unclear. CDR1 GTSNPN and CDR2 SVGIG come from the germline V gene (reference sequence). There are 14 residues in the CDR3. The V and J ends lost 2 bases and 2 bases respectively, with 11 bases between them. CDR3 sequence reads: CAWSKQTSTDTQYF. The CDR3 bases are TGTGCCTGGAGTAAACAGACCTCCACAGATACGCAGTATTTT.

The chain recombines TRBV13 with TRBJ2-3; 7 positions agree with TRBD2. Germline lookup yields CDR1 PRHDT and CDR2 FYEKMQ (reference sequence). With V trimmed by 4 bases and J by 6 bases, 7 bases remained unmatched. This CDR3 spans 14 amino acids. In nucleotides, the CDR3 is TGTGCCAGCAGCTCCCTCGCGGGAGCCGATACGCAGTATTTT. It is translated as CASSSLAGADTQYF.